This T cell receptor beta chain was captured by sequencing in a study of T cells in Graves' hyperthyroidism and ophthalmopathy. Overall study context: Peripheral blood draws took place at initial diagnosis, ahead of any treatment.

RNA transcripts served as the template for amplifying TCR beta CDR3 regions. The HTBI set primed first-round TCR CDR3 RT-PCR. TCRdb ran MiXCR on the multiplex PCR reads and lists one entry per CDR3 protein. The table lists around 760,000 distinct CDR3 sequences, around 40% of them singletons, with around 30% in the top ten. V was clipped by 0 bases and J by 6 bases, with 9 bases between them. The CDR3 runs to 13 residues. In germline, CDR1 is SGHRS, CDR2 YFSETQ. General study findings and limits: Ophthalmopathy cases were set apart from stable hyperthyroidism by a 13 V-J model.

Extraction of PBMCs used 9 to 10 ml of fresh peripheral blood. This clonotype was counted at least ten times. No antigen is known for it. This TCR derives from a woman aged 40 to 50 with Graves' hyperthyroidism. The J gene is TRBJ1-2, the V gene TRBV5-1; TRBD1 might be the D (5 bases). The source material was blood. The CDR3 here is CASSLVGTHGYTF. CDR3 sequence (DNA): TGCGCCAGCAGCTTGGTGGGGACCCATGGCTACACCTTC. Full variable domain (outside the CDR3, taken from reference TRBV5-1 and TRBJ1-2): KAGVTQTPRYLIKTRGQQVTLSCSPISGHRSVSWYQQTPGQGLQFLFEYFSETQRNKGNFPGRFSGRQFSNSRSEMNVSTLELGDSALYLCASSLVGTHGYTFGSGTRLTVV.